The TCR beta chain under discussion was sequenced for a study of memory CD4+ T cells and cytomegalovirus serostatus. In the study overall: Healthy Belgian adult donors included under ten CMV-positive and 24 CMV-negative people.

Profiling relied on immunoSEQ multiplex PCR, and the TCRdb table lists in-frame clones only, not all of them. This sample carries roughly 56,000 clones, about four fifths of them seen once, and the ten largest clones take approximately 0.43%. This clone turned up a few times. Antigen: not known. General study points: Of 150 to 200 reported CMV TCRbeta sequences, 67 were found in memory CD4+ repertoires.

Single viable CD3+CD4+CD8-CD45RO+ cells were sorted as the memory CD4+ T cells. CMV serostatus came from serum IgG against pp150, pp28, p38, p52. The CDR3 has 12 amino acids. The V gene's germline CDR1 is GTSNPN and CDR2 SVGIG (reference sequence). Between the trimmed V and J ends, which lost 1 base and 11 bases, there was a span of 12 bases. The source is an adult in good health and CMV-seronegative. The chain is built from TRBV30 and TRBJ1-5; D not certain. The sample taken for sequencing was memory CD4+ T cells from blood. CDR3 nucleotides: TGTGCCTGGAGTGAGGGATCACAGACCCAGCATTTT. Its protein product is CAWSEGSQTQHF.